Shown below are 29 T cell receptor beta chains from a single sample sequenced in a study of monozygotic twins with inflammatory bowel disease. One entry per CDR3 protein, without DNA, is what TCRdb gives after re-calling the 5' RACE reads. The sample spans approximately 150,000 distinct CDR3 sequences; the ten largest clones claim roughly 2.4%. What was sequenced was blood. These receptors came from a human donor with ulcerative colitis or Crohn's disease, or a healthy co-twin of an affected twin (not recorded which).

This sequence joins TRBV9 and TRBJ1-1; TCRdb's D call of TRBD1 is untestable without DNA. CDR1 is SGDLS, CDR2 YYNGEE, per germline. The CDR3 spans 14 residues. The CDR3 reads CASSPPAGVTEAFF.

V and J are TRBV20-1 and TRBJ2-6; TCRdb returns TRBD1, unconfirmable since there is no DNA. This CDR3 comprises 19 residues. Germline lookup yields CDR1 DFQATT and CDR2 SNEGSKA (reference sequence). The CDR3 protein is CSARDSSRTGGSGANVLTF.

The rearrangement joins TRBV19 to TRBJ2-1; TCRdb picks TRBD2, but there is no DNA to check that call. Germline CDR1 LNHDA, CDR2 SQIVND (reference sequence). The CDR3 is 15 residues long. The CDR3 sequence: CASGTNLLSYNEQFF.

CDR3 loop: CASSSRGQATDTQYF. V usage is TRBV7-2 and J usage is TRBJ2-3; with no DNA, the TCRdb D assignment of TRBD1 cannot be verified. In germline, CDR1 is SGHTA, CDR2 FQGNSA. The CDR3 sequence is 15 residues long. The complete variable domain, with remaining parts taken from reference TRBV7-2 and TRBJ2-3, reads GAGVSQSPSNKVTEKGKDVELRCDPISGHTALYWYRQSLGQGLEFLIYFQGNSAPDKSGLPSDRFSAERTGGSVSTLTIQRTQQEDSAVYLCASSSRGQATDTQYFGPGTRLTVL.

The V and J genes are TRBV7-3 and TRBJ2-3; without DNA, the TCRdb call of TRBD2 cannot be checked. CDR3 length equals 17 residues. The germline V gene encodes CDR1 SGHTA and CDR2 FQGTGA. The CDR3 loop is CASSNVGGALSTDTQYF.

The chain's CDR3 is CASSSRAWDTQYF. The chain carries TRBV7-6 and TRBJ2-3; checking the TCRdb D call of TRBD1 is not possible without DNA. CDR3 size: 13 residues. Germline V lookup: CDR1 SGHVS, CDR2 FNYEAQ.

The V call is TRBV7-2, the J call TRBJ2-4. The CDR3 has 14 amino acids. Germline lookup yields CDR1 SGHTA and CDR2 FQGNSA. The CDR3 sequence: CASSSNGGQNIQYF.

This chain connects TRBV12-3 or TRBV12-4 to TRBJ2-1; TCRdb lists TRBD2, though no DNA is available to test this call. The CDR3 is 15 amino acids. CDR3 residues: CASSLLAGGPHEQFF.

The chain combines TRBV7-2 with TRBJ2-7; the D call of TRBD2 rests on TCRdb alone, since no DNA is present to check it. The germline CDR1 and CDR2 sequences are SGHTA and FQGNSA. The CDR3 consists of 14 residues. Here the CDR3 reads CASSLVVRESEQYF. Full variable domain (remainder filled in from reference TRBV7-2 and TRBJ2-7): GAGVSQSPSNKVTEKGKDVELRCDPISGHTALYWYRQSLGQGLEFLIYFQGNSAPDKSGLPSDRFSAERTGGSVSTLTIQRTQQEDSAVYLCASSLVVRESEQYFGPGTRLTVT.

The V and J genes are TRBV7-8 and TRBJ2-2; lacking DNA, the TRBD2 call made by TCRdb goes unchecked. The CDR3 extends over 15 amino acids. The germline gives CDR1 SGHVS, CDR2 FQNEAQ. Here the CDR3 reads CASTHHLLDTGELFF.

This chain connects TRBV20-1 to TRBJ1-4. The CDR3 is 11 residues long. In germline, CDR1 is DFQATT, CDR2 SNEGSKA (reference sequence). Here the CDR3 reads CSARVTEKLFF.

V gene TRBV5-5 combines with J gene TRBJ2-7; the TRBD1 assignment by TCRdb is unverifiable without DNA. CDR3 length equals 13 residues. Germline V gene data show CDR1 as SGHKS and CDR2 as YYEKEE (reference sequence). The CDR3: CASSPDRPLGEYF.

The rearrangement uses TRBV28 and TRBJ2-7; TCRdb's D call, TRBD1, is unchecked because there is no DNA. CDR1 is MDHEN, CDR2 SYDVKM, per germline. The CDR3 spans 15 residues. The CDR3 spells CASSKTGTGNYEQYF.

The V and J genes are TRBV7-8 and TRBJ2-7; TCRdb picks TRBD1, but there is no DNA to check that call. Germline lookup yields CDR1 SGHVS and CDR2 FQNEAQ. The CDR3 has 14 amino acids. The CDR3: CASSLGDRTYEQYF.

The chain recombines TRBV20-1 with TRBJ2-1. Germline lookup yields CDR1 DFQATT and CDR2 SNEGSKA (reference sequence). The CDR3 length is 11 residues. The CDR3 region is CSGYGENEQFF.

The V call is TRBV12-3 or TRBV12-4, the J call TRBJ2-7; TCRdb selects TRBD1, and the lack of DNA leaves this call unchecked. The CDR3 is 14 amino acids. The CDR3 reads CASIPLIWSYEQYF.

V and J are TRBV7-2 and TRBJ1-6; the D gene TCRdb calls, TRBD1, cannot be checked with no DNA. The germline V gene has CDR1 SGHTA and CDR2 FQGNSA. CDR3 length: 16 residues. The CDR3 loop reads CASSPNGGRGDSPLHF.

CDR3 amino acids: CASSQTEDTQYF. The chain combines TRBV3-1 with TRBJ2-3. Germline assignment: CDR1 LGHDT and CDR2 YNNKEL (reference sequence). CDR3 length: 12 residues.

The chain carries TRBV28 and TRBJ2-5; TCRdb's D gene call, TRBD1, goes unchecked for lack of DNA. Germline CDR1 and CDR2: MDHEN and SYDVKM. CDR3 length: 14 residues. The CDR3 sequence is CASSHRDRQETQYF.

V and J are TRBV18 and TRBJ1-1; TCRdb picks TRBD1, but there is no DNA to check that call. This CDR3 has 15 amino acids. Per germline, CDR1 KGHSH and CDR2 LQKENI. This chain's CDR3 is CASSPPSGAQGEAFF. Combining the CDR3 with reference TRBV18 and TRBJ1-1 gives the whole variable domain NAGVMQNPRHLVRRRGQEARLRCSPMKGHSHVYWYRQLPEEGLKFMVYLQKENIIDESGMPKERFSAEFPKEGPSILRIQQVVRGDSAAYFCASSPPSGAQGEAFFGQGTRLTVV.

V is TRBV7-9 and J is TRBJ1-2. CDR1 SEHNR and CDR2 FQNEAQ come from the germline V gene (reference sequence). The CDR3 totals 15 residues. CDR3 loop: CASSLSGDPLSGYTF. The full variable domain, completed using reference TRBV7-9 and TRBJ1-2, is DTGVSQNPRHKITKRGQNVTFRCDPISEHNRLYWYRQTLGQGPEFLTYFQNEAQLEKSRLLSDRFSAERPKGSFSTLEIQRTEQGDSAMYLCASSLSGDPLSGYTFGSGTRLTVV.

This chain uses TRBV30 with TRBJ1-4. The CDR3 covers 14 residues. From germline, CDR1 is GTSNPN and CDR2 SVGIG (reference sequence). The CDR3 sequence is CAWSDPAFNEKLFF.

CDR3: CASSPQESYEQYF. The chain recombines TRBV5-6 with TRBJ2-7; TCRdb selects TRBD1, and the lack of DNA leaves this call unchecked. Germline V gene sequence: CDR1 SGHDT, CDR2 YYEEEE. The CDR3 is 13 amino acids.

The rearrangement joins TRBV6-6 to TRBJ1-3. Looked up from germline, CDR1 is MNHNY and CDR2 is SVGAGI (reference sequence). CDR3 size: 14 residues. CDR3 region: CASSPTGLGNTIYF.

V usage is TRBV4-1 and J usage is TRBJ1-2; absent DNA, TCRdb's TRBD1 call cannot be checked. The CDR3 covers 15 residues. Germline CDR1 MGHRA, CDR2 YSYEKL. This CDR3 is CASSHLGAANYGYTF.

The V call is TRBV29-1, the J call TRBJ1-1; the TCRdb D gene call, TRBD1, has no DNA to confirm it. CDR1 is SQVTM and CDR2 is ANQGSEA in the germline V gene. This CDR3 is 15 amino acids long. The CDR3: CSASGGWGMNTEAFF.

This chain connects TRBV3-1 to TRBJ2-5; TCRdb outputs TRBD2, but without DNA this stays unchecked. This CDR3 has 14 residues. Germline assignment: CDR1 LGHDT and CDR2 YNNKEL (reference sequence). CDR3 residues: CASSREAAVATQYF.

The chain combines TRBV18 with TRBJ2-7. The CDR3 consists of 16 residues. Germline V CDR1 and CDR2: KGHSH, LQKENI. Here the CDR3 reads CASSPGVVKRSYEQYF. Combining the CDR3 with reference TRBV18 and TRBJ2-7 gives the whole variable domain NAGVMQNPRHLVRRRGQEARLRCSPMKGHSHVYWYRQLPEEGLKFMVYLQKENIIDESGMPKERFSAEFPKEGPSILRIQQVVRGDSAAYFCASSPGVVKRSYEQYFGPGTRLTVT.

The V and J genes are TRBV5-1 and TRBJ1-4; TCRdb's D call, TRBD1, is unchecked because there is no DNA. Germline V gene data show CDR1 as SGHRS and CDR2 as YFSETQ. The length of the CDR3 is 15 residues. CDR3 loop: CASSSRDRGNVKLFF. Full variable domain (outside the CDR3, taken from reference TRBV5-1 and TRBJ1-4): KAGVTQTPRYLIKTRGQQVTLSCSPISGHRSVSWYQQTPGQGLQFLFEYFSETQRNKGNFPGRFSGRQFSNSRSEMNVSTLELGDSALYLCASSSRDRGNVKLFFGSGTQLSVL.